A single count supports the clone carrying this T cell receptor beta chain. TCRdb's copy holds only in-frame clones and misses some; the assay was immunoSEQ multiplex PCR. Of 25,000 to 35,000 clones in the sample, roughly 90% are singletons; the top ten hold 8% to 9%. The source of the sample is a study of T cell changes during pregnancy in multiple sclerosis. CDR3 length equals 15 residues. V was pared by 1 base and J by 7 bases, with 10 bases of the junction left unmatched. In germline, CDR1 is LGHNA, CDR2 YSLEER. Sequenced material: CD8+ T cells from peripheral blood mononuclear cells, taken in the second trimester of pregnancy. The chain has TRBV4-3 and TRBJ2-7; 7 nucleotides match TRBD1. This clonotype was obtained from a female donor with multiple sclerosis, enrolled in a pregnancy study. CDR3 loop: CASSQGEGATWEQYF. The CDR3 coding sequence is TGCGCCAGCAGCCAAGGTGAGGGGGCGACGTGGGAGCAGTACTTC.